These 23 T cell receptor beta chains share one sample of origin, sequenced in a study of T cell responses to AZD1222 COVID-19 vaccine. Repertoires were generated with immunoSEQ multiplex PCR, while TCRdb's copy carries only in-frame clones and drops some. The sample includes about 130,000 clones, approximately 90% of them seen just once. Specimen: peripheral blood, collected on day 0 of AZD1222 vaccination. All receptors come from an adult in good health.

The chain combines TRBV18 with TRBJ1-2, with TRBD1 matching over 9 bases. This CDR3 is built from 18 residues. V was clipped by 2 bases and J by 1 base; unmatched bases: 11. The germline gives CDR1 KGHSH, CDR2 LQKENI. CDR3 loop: CASSPFEGQGPLNYGYTF. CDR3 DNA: TGTGCCAGCTCACCATTTGAGGGACAGGGACCCCTTAACTATGGCTACACCTTC.

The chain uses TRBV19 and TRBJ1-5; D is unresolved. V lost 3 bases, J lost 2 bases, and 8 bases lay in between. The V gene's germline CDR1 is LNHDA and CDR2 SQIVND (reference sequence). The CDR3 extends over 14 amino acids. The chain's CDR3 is CASSIIGGNQPQHF. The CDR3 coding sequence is TGTGCCAGTAGTATTATTGGGGGCAATCAGCCCCAGCATTTT. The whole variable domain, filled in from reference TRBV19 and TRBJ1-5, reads DGGITQSPKYLFRKEGQNVTLSCEQNLNHDAMYWYRQDPGQGLRLIYYSQIVNDFQKGDIAEGYSVSREKKESFPLTVTSAQKNPTAFYLCASSIIGGNQPQHFGDGTRLSIL.

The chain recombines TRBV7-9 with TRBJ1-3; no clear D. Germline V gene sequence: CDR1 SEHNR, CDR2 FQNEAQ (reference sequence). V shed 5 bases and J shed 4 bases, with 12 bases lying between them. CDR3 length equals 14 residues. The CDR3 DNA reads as TGTGCCAGCAGCGCACAGTCGGGGGGAAACACCATATATTTT. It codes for CASSAQSGGNTIYF.

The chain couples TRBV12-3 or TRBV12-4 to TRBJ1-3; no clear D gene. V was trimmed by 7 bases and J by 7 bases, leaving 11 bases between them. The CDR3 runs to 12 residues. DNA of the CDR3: TGTGCCAGCACCCCAAGGGCGAACACCATATATTTT. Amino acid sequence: CASTPRANTIYF.

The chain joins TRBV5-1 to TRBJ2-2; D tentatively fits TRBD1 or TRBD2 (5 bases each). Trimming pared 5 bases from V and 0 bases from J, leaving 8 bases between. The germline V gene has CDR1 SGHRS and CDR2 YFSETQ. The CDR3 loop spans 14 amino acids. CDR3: CASSLGANTGELFF. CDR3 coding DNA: TGCGCCAGCAGTCTGGGGGCGAACACCGGGGAGCTGTTTTTT.

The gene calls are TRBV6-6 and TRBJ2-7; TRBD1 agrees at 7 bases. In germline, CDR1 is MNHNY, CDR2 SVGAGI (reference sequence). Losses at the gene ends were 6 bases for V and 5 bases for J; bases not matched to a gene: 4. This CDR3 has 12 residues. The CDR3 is CASRRDRDEQYF. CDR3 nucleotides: TGTGCCAGCAGGAGAGACAGGGACGAGCAGTACTTC.

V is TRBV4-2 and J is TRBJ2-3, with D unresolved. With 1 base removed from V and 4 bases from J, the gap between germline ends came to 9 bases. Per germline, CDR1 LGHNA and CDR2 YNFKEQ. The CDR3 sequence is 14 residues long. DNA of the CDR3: TGTGCCAGCAGCCAAGGACTCCCCGCAGATACGCAGTATTTT. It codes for CASSQGLPADTQYF.

CDR3 amino acids: CASSISGLSNQPQHF. CDR3 in DNA: TGTGCCAGTAGTATATCCGGATTGAGCAATCAGCCCCAGCATTTT. The chain has TRBV19 and TRBJ1-5; D is unclear. V dropped 2 bases and J dropped 1 base, with 9 bases sitting between them. The CDR3 is made up of 15 amino acids. Germline V lookup: CDR1 LNHDA, CDR2 SQIVND (reference sequence).

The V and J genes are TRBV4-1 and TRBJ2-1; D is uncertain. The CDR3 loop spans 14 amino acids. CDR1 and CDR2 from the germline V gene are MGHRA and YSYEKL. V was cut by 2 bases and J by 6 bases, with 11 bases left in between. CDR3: CASSQRVRSNEQFF. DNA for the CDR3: TGCGCCAGCAGCCAAAGGGTCCGGAGCAATGAGCAGTTCTTC.

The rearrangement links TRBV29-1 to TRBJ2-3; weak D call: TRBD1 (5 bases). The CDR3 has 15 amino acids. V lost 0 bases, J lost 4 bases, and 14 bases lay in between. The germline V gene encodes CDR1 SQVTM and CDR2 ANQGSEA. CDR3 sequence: CSVEDWARVADTQYF. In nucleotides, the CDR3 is TGCAGCGTTGAAGATTGGGCCAGGGTGGCAGATACGCAGTATTTT.

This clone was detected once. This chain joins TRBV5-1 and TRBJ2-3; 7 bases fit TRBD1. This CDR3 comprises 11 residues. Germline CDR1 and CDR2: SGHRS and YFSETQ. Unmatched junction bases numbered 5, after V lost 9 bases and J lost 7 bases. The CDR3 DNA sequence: TGCGCCACCTCGACAGGGAATACGCAGTATTTT. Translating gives CATSTGNTQYF.

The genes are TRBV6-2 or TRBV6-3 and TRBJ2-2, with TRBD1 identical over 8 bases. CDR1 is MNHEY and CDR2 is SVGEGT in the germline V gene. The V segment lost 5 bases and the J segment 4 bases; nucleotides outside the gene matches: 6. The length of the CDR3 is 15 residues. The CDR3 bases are TGTGCCAGCAGTGCAGGGGGCGCCTTCACCGGGGAGCTGTTTTTT. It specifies CASSAGGAFTGELFF.

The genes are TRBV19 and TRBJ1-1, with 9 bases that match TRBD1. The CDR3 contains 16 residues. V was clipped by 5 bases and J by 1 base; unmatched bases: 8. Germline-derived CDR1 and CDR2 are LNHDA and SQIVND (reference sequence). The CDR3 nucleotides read TGTGCCAGTAGTCCCCCCGGGACAGGGCGGAACACTGAAGCTTTCTTT. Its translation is CASSPPGTGRNTEAFF.

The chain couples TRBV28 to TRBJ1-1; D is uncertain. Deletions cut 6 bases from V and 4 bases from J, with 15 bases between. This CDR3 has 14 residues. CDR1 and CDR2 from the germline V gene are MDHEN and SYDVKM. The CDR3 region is CASSHLTRTTEAFF. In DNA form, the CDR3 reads TGTGCCAGCAGCCACCTGACCAGAACCACTGAAGCTTTCTTT. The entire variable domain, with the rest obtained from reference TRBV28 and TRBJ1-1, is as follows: DVKVTQSSRYLVKRTGEKVFLECVQDMDHENMFWYRQDPGLGLRLIYFSYDVKMKEKGDIPEGYSVSREKKERFSLILESASTNQTSMYLCASSHLTRTTEAFFGQGTRLTVV.

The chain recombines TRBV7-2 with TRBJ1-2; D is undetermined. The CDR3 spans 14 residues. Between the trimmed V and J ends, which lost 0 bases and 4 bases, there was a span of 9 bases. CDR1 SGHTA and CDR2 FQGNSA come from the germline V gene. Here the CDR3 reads CASSLAQPPYGYTF. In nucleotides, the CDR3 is TGTGCCAGCAGCTTAGCACAGCCTCCCTATGGCTACACCTTC.

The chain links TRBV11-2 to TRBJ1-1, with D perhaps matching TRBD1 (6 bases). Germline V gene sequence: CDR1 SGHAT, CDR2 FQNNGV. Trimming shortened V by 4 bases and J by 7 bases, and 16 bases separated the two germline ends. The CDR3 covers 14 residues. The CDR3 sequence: CASSSHTGSGEAFF. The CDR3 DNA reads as TGTGCCAGCAGCTCCCACACAGGGAGCGGTGAAGCTTTCTTT.

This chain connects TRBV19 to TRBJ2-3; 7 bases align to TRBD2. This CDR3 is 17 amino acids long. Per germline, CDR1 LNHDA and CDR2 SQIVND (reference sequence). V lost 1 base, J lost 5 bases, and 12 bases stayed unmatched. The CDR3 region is CASSIVFRPAGRDTQYF. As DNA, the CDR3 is TGTGCCAGTAGTATAGTTTTCCGGCCAGCGGGGAGAGATACGCAGTATTTT.

The CDR3 coding sequence is TGTGCCAGCAGTTTAACAGGAGCCCCCTACGAGCAGTACTTC. Residues: CASSLTGAPYEQYF. This chain links TRBV27 with TRBJ2-7; D may be TRBD1 (5 bases). This CDR3 comprises 14 residues. The germline V gene encodes CDR1 MNHEY and CDR2 SMNVEV (reference sequence). Trimming removed 2 bases at V and 2 bases at J, with 10 bases between.

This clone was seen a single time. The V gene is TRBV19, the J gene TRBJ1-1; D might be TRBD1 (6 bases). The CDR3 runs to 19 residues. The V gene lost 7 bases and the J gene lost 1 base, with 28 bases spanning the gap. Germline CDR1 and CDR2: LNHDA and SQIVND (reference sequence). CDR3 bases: TGTGCCAGTAACACCACCCCAGGGATAGGGGGACATAGGAACACTGAAGCTTTCTTT. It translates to CASNTTPGIGGHRNTEAFF.

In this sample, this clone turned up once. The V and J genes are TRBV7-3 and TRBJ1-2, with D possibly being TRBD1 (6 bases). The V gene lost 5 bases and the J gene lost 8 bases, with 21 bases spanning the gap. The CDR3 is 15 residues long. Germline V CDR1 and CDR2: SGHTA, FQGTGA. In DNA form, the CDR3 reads TGTGCCAGCAGCCCAGGGGCCCGTCCGGGACGGGGCTACACCTTC. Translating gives CASSPGARPGRGYTF.

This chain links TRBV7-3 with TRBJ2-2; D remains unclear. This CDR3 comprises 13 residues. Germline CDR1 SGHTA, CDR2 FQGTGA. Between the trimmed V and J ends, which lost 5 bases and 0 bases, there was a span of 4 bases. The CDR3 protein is CASSVTNTGELFF. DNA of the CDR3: TGTGCCAGCAGCGTTACGAACACCGGGGAGCTGTTTTTT.

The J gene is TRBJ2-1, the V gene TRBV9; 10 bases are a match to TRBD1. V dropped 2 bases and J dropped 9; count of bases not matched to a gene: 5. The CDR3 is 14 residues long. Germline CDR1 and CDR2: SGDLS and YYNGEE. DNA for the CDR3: TGTGCCAGCAGCGTCGGGACAGGGGTTGGTGAGCAGTTCTTC. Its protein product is CASSVGTGVGEQFF.

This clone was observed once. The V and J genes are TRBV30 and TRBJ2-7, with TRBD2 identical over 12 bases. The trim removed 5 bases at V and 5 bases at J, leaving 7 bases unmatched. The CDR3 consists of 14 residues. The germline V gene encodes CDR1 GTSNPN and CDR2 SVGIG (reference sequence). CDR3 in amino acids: CAWPRGLAGNEQYF. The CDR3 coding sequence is TGTGCCTGGCCTAGGGGACTAGCGGGTAACGAGCAGTACTTC. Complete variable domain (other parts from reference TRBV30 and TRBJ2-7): SQTIHQWPATLVQPVGSPLSLECTVEGTSNPNLYWYRQAAGRGLQLLFYSVGIGQISSEVPQNLSASRPQDRQFILSSKKLLLSDSGFYLCAWPRGLAGNEQYFGPGTRLTVT.